These T cell receptor beta chains were read from a single sample in a study of blood T cells in healthy people across ages. TCRdb analysed the 5' RACE reads with MiXCR anew, one entry per CDR3 protein. The sample includes fewer than 1,200,000 distinct CDR3 sequences, around 27% of them seen just once. This sample also belongs to another study, concerning T cells of mothers and their children.

The specimen was blood. The receptor set was obtained from a girl aged 2-10 years in good health. The conserved cysteine and the conserved F or W are not part of the CDR3 here. The order of the fields is J gene, V gene, D gene, CDR3 protein. The D gene is left open where the match is weak.

J gene: TRBJ2-1; V gene: TRBV20-1; D gene: TRBD1; CDR3 protein: SAEGTASSYNEQF
J gene: TRBJ1-3; V gene: TRBV20-1; D gene: NA; CDR3 protein: SARQMSGNTIY
J gene: TRBJ2-5; V gene: TRBV6-5; D gene: TRBD2; CDR3 protein: ASRLTSGSRETQY
J gene: NA; V gene: TRBV4-1; D gene: TRBD2; CDR3 protein: ASSQGLAGVGLGLVGQF
J gene: NA; V gene: TRBV29-1; D gene: NA; CDR3 protein: SVDQGEEQF
J gene: NA; V gene: TRBV7-9; D gene: NA; CDR3 protein: ASSSSTGEQF
J gene: TRBJ2-7; V gene: TRBV10-3; D gene: NA; CDR3 protein: AISSGPRYEQY
J gene: TRBJ1-2; V gene: TRBV6-6; D gene: TRBD1; CDR3 protein: ASSPRQGNNYGYT
J gene: TRBJ1-5; V gene: TRBV4-1; D gene: NA; CDR3 protein: ASSQTVGMIRSQPQH
J gene: TRBJ1-2; V gene: TRBV29-1; D gene: NA; CDR3 protein: SVQGGDYGYT
J gene: NA; V gene: TRBV27; D gene: TRBD2; CDR3 protein: ASSFREGLNEQF
J gene: TRBJ2-1; V gene: TRBV20-1; D gene: TRBD2; CDR3 protein: SAGEAGGPTSEQF
J gene: TRBJ2-5; V gene: TRBV7-3; D gene: NA; CDR3 protein: ASSRDGPYETQY
J gene: TRBJ2-1; V gene: TRBV7-2; D gene: TRBD2; CDR3 protein: ASSLVSGGGGNEQF
J gene: TRBJ2-7; V gene: TRBV5-6; D gene: NA; CDR3 protein: ASSVGQYPYEQY
J gene: TRBJ2-5; V gene: TRBV6-5; D gene: NA; CDR3 protein: ASSYGNSIGDRETQY
J gene: TRBJ2-5; V gene: TRBV7-7; D gene: NA; CDR3 protein: ASSPSGNQETQY
J gene: TRBJ1-2; V gene: TRBV7-2; D gene: NA; CDR3 protein: ASSLEYRGGGYT
J gene: TRBJ2-1; V gene: TRBV13; D gene: NA; CDR3 protein: ASSMGSWSYNEQF
J gene: TRBJ1-2; V gene: TRBV15; D gene: NA; CDR3 protein: ATRRIRYT
J gene: TRBJ2-3; V gene: TRBV12-5; D gene: NA; CDR3 protein: ASGLPTSYTDTQY
J gene: TRBJ1-4; V gene: TRBV4-3; D gene: NA; CDR3 protein: ASSQAPRDGNEKLF
J gene: TRBJ1-1; V gene: TRBV3-1; D gene: NA; CDR3 protein: ASFGTGRYTEAF
J gene: TRBJ2-1; V gene: TRBV12-3/TRBV12-4; D gene: NA; CDR3 protein: ASSPSMGDVHNEQF
J gene: TRBJ2-4; V gene: TRBV21-1; D gene: NA; CDR3 protein: ASSYRWDEGVDKAKNIQY
J gene: TRBJ2-5; V gene: TRBV18; D gene: NA; CDR3 protein: ASSPAGDRETQY
J gene: TRBJ2-3; V gene: TRBV7-3; D gene: NA; CDR3 protein: ASSVMGGRTDTQY
J gene: TRBJ2-1; V gene: TRBV7-2; D gene: NA; CDR3 protein: ASSLAVHSYNEQF
J gene: TRBJ2-1; V gene: TRBV28; D gene: NA; CDR3 protein: ASSFYSYNEQF
J gene: TRBJ2-4; V gene: TRBV12-5; D gene: NA; CDR3 protein: ASGLLGHRADREIQY
J gene: TRBJ2-7; V gene: TRBV28; D gene: NA; CDR3 protein: ASRDSRTYEQY
J gene: TRBJ2-2; V gene: TRBV7-9; D gene: NA; CDR3 protein: ASSLPQGRTGELF
J gene: TRBJ1-2; V gene: TRBV12-3/TRBV12-4; D gene: NA; CDR3 protein: ASSFAIQVLNGYT
J gene: TRBJ2-5; V gene: TRBV7-2; D gene: NA; CDR3 protein: ASSRGGVFETQY
J gene: TRBJ2-3; V gene: TRBV30; D gene: TRBD2; CDR3 protein: AWRGLAGTDTQY
J gene: TRBJ2-5; V gene: TRBV12-3/TRBV12-4; D gene: NA; CDR3 protein: ASSLSIFGETQY
J gene: TRBJ2-7; V gene: TRBV28; D gene: NA; CDR3 protein: ASTLRGGSYEQY
J gene: TRBJ1-4; V gene: TRBV10-2; D gene: NA; CDR3 protein: ASSTALNEKLF
J gene: TRBJ1-1; V gene: TRBV6-2/TRBV6-3; D gene: NA; CDR3 protein: ASSYQPHTEAF
J gene: TRBJ1-2; V gene: TRBV5-1; D gene: NA; CDR3 protein: ASSVGLNYGYT
J gene: TRBJ1-2; V gene: TRBV24-1; D gene: NA; CDR3 protein: ATSDSNGYYGYT
J gene: NA; V gene: TRBV3-1; D gene: TRBD2; CDR3 protein: ASSQETLAGGEQF
J gene: TRBJ1-2; V gene: TRBV3-1; D gene: NA; CDR3 protein: ASSQDPNVGNGYT
J gene: TRBJ2-1; V gene: TRBV7-2; D gene: TRBD1; CDR3 protein: ASSFPPGQEQF
J gene: TRBJ1-1; V gene: TRBV2; D gene: NA; CDR3 protein: ASSEWVDTEAF
J gene: TRBJ2-1; V gene: TRBV12-3/TRBV12-4; D gene: TRBD2; CDR3 protein: ASSLGLAGVYNEQF
J gene: TRBJ2-1; V gene: TRBV28; D gene: NA; CDR3 protein: ASSFLLNNEQF
J gene: TRBJ2-3; V gene: TRBV5-1; D gene: TRBD1; CDR3 protein: ASSLAGQPPDTQY
J gene: TRBJ1-1; V gene: TRBV2; D gene: NA; CDR3 protein: ASSSGLGRGTEAF
J gene: NA; V gene: TRBV20-1; D gene: NA; CDR3 protein: SAQKVPTTEQY
J gene: TRBJ2-5; V gene: TRBV7-9; D gene: NA; CDR3 protein: ASSLRVGYQETQY
J gene: TRBJ1-2; V gene: TRBV7-9; D gene: NA; CDR3 protein: ASSPARENWSYGYT